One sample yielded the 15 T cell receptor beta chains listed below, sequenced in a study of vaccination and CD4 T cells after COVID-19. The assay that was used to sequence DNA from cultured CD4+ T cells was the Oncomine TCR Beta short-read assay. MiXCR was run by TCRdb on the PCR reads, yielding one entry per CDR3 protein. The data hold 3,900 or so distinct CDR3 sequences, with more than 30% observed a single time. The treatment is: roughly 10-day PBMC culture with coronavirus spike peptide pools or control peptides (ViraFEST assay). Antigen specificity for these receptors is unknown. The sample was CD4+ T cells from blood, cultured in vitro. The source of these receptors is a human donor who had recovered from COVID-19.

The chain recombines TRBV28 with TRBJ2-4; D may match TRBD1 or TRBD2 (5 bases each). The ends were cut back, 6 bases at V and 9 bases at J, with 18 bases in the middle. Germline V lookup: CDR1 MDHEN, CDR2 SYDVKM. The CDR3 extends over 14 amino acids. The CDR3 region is CASSPAGTSGIQYF. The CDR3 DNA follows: TGTGCCAGCAGCCCGGCCGGGACCTCGGGCATTCAGTACTTC.

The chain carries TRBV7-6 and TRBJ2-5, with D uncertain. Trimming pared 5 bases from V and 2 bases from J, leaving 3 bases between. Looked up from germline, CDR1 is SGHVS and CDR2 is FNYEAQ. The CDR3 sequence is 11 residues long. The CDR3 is CASSPQETQYF. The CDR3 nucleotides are TGTGCCAGCAGCCCACAAGAGACCCAGTACTTC.

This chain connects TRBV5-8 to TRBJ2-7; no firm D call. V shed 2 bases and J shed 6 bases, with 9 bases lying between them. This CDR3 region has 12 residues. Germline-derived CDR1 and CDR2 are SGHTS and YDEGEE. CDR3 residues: CASSLFGTEQYF. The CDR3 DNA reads TGTGCCAGCAGCTTATTTGGCACCGAGCAGTACTTC. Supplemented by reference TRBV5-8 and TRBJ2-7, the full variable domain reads EAGVTQSPTHLIKTRGQQATLRCSPISGHTSVYWYQQALGLGLQFLLWYDEGEERNRGNFPPRFSGRQFPNYSSELNVNALELEDSALYLCASSLFGTEQYFGPGTRLTVT.

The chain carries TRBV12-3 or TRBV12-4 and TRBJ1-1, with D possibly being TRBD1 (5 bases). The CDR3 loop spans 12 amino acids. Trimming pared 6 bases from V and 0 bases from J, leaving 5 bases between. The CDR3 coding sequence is TGTGCCAGCAGGGGGGTGAACACTGAAGCTTTCTTT. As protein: CASRGVNTEAFF.

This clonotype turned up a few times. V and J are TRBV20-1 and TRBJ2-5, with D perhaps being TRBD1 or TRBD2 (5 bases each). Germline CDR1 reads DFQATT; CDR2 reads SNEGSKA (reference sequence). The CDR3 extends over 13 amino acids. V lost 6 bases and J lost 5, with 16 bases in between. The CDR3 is CSAPGLIRETQYF. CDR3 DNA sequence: TGCAGTGCCCCGGGGCTAATCCGGGAGACCCAGTACTTC.

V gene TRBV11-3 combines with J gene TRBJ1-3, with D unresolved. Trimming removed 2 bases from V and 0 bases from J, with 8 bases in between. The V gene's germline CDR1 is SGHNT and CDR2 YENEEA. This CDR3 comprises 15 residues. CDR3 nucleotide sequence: TGTGCCAGCAGCTTATTCGGGTACTCTGGAAACACCATATATTTT. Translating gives CASSLFGYSGNTIYF.

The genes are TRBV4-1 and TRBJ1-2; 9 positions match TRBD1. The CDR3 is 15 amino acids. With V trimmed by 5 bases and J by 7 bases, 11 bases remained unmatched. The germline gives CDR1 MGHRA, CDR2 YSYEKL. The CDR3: CASSANTGTGLGYTF. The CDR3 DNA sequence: TGCGCCAGCAGCGCAAATACCGGGACAGGGCTTGGCTACACCTTC.

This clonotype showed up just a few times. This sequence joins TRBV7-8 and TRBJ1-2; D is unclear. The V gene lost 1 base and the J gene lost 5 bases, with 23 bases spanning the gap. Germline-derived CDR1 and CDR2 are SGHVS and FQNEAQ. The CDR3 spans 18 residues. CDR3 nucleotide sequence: TGTGCCAGCAGCTTAGAATATGAGACTGTCGATTATGGGTATGGCTACACCTTC. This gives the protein CASSLEYETVDYGYGYTF.

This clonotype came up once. The CDR3 loop is CASSVDRVAFF. Here the CDR3 DNA reads TGTGCCAGCAGTGTAGACAGGGTTGCTTTCTTT. V usage is TRBV2 and J usage is TRBJ1-1, with 7 nucleotides matching TRBD1. V lost 4 bases and J lost 11; bases outside the gene matches: 4. Germline loops: CDR1 SNHLY, CDR2 FYNNEI. The CDR3 runs 11 residues.

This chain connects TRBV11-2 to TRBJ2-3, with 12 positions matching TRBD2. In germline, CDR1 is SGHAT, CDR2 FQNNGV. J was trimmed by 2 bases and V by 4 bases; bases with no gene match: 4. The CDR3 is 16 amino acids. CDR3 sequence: CASSSGTSGLTDTQYF. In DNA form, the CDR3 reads TGTGCCAGCAGCTCCGGGACTAGCGGGCTCACAGATACGCAGTATTTT.

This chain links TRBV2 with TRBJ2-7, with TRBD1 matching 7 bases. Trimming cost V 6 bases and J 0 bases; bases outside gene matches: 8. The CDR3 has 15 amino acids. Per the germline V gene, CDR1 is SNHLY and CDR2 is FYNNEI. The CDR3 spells CASRVDRSGSYEQYF. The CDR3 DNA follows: TGTGCCAGCAGGGTGGACAGGTCAGGCTCCTACGAGCAGTACTTC.

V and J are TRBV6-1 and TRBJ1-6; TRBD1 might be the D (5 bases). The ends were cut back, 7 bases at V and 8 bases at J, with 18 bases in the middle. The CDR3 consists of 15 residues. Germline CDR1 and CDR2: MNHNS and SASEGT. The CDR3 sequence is CASTIQPWGDSPLHF. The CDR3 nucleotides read TGTGCCAGCACAATTCAGCCCTGGGGGGATTCACCCCTCCACTTT.

CDR3 in amino acids: CASSPTSGPSTDTQYF. The CDR3 DNA reads as TGTGCCAGCAGCCCGACTAGCGGCCCTAGCACAGATACGCAGTATTTT. The gene calls are TRBV5-4 and TRBJ2-3; 9 positions agree with TRBD2. CDR1 and CDR2 from the germline V gene are SGHNT and YYREEE (reference sequence). Losses at the gene ends were 4 bases for V and 0 bases for J; bases not matched to a gene: 6. This CDR3 spans 16 amino acids. Using reference TRBV5-4 and TRBJ2-3 for the parts outside the CDR3, the full variable domain is ETGVTQSPTHLIKTRGQQVTLRCSSQSGHNTVSWYQQALGQGPQFIFQYYREEENGRGNFPPRFSGLQFPNYSSELNVNALELDDSALYLCASSPTSGPSTDTQYFGPGTRLTVL.

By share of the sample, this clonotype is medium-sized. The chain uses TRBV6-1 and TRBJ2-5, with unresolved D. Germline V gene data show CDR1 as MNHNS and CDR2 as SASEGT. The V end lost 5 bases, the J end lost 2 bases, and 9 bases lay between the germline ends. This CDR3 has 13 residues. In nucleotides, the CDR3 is TGTGCCAGCAGTAAACAGCCACAAGAGACCCAGTACTTC. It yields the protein CASSKQPQETQYF.

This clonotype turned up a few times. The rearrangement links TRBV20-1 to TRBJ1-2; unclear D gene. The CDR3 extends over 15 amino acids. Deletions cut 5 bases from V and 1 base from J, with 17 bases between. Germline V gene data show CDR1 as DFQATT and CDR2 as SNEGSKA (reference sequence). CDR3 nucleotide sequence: TGCAGTGCTGTACCGGGCCCAAGTTTTAACTATGGCTACACCTTC. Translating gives CSAVPGPSFNYGYTF.